This T cell receptor (beta chain) was recovered during a study of blood T cell repertoires in COVID-19. The sample holds a few counts of this clone. The length of the CDR3 is 15 residues. CDR1 MDHEN and CDR2 SYDVKM come from the germline V gene. The V gene lost 6 bases and the J gene lost 0 bases, with 14 bases spanning the gap. Clones were read by immunoSEQ multiplex PCR, and TCRdb kept only the in-frame ones, dropping some. The sample includes under 150,000 clones, roughly 85% of them seen just once. Sequencing was performed on peripheral blood. The V call is TRBV28, the J call TRBJ1-1; weak D call: TRBD1 (6 bases). This receptor was obtained from a human donor in a cohort sampled during active COVID-19. The CDR3 spells CASRLSGGMNTEAFF. The CDR3 DNA is TGTGCCAGCAGGTTAAGCGGGGGCATGAACACTGAAGCTTTCTTT.